This entry lists 29 T cell receptor beta chains sequenced from one sample in a study of blood T cell repertoires in COVID-19. Produced via immunoSEQ multiplex PCR; TCRdb's table is partial and in-frame only. The sample shows 150,000 or so clones, around nine tenths of them seen only once. The sample comprised peripheral blood. The receptors stem from an older woman with COVID-19, enrolled during active disease.

The V and J genes are TRBV14 and TRBJ1-1, with a tentative D call TRBD1 (6 bases). There are 18 residues in the CDR3. Germline CDR1 and CDR2: SGHDN and FVKESK. Trimming removed 0 bases from V and 1 base from J, with 18 bases in between. The CDR3 nucleotides are TGTGCCAGCAGCCAAGACTTGAGGACAGCCGCCGAGAACACTGAAGCTTTCTTT. Residues: CASSQDLRTAAENTEAFF.

V is TRBV3-1 (or the pseudogene TRBV3-2) and J is TRBJ2-5, with D maybe TRBD2 (6 bases). The CDR3 is 15 amino acids. The V end was cut by 4 bases, the J end by 1 base, with 13 bases between. Looked up from germline, CDR1 is LGHDT and CDR2 is YNNKEL (reference sequence). The CDR3 region is CASSPPGGVQETQYF. The CDR3 coding sequence is TGTGCCAGCAGCCCCCCGGGCGGGGTCCAAGAGACCCAGTACTTC.

The rearrangement links TRBV6-5 to TRBJ2-7, with 16 positions matching TRBD2. CDR3 length: 14 residues. Germline assignment: CDR1 MNHEY and CDR2 SVGAGI. Trimming cost V 9 bases and J 5 bases; bases outside gene matches: 4. The CDR3 DNA reads TGTGCCAGTGGGACTAGCGGGGGGGCAAACGAGCAGTACTTC. Amino acids: CASGTSGGANEQYF.

The rearrangement joins TRBV19 to TRBJ2-2; perhaps TRBD1 as D (6 bases). Germline loops: CDR1 LNHDA, CDR2 SQIVND (reference sequence). CDR3 size: 13 residues. V was clipped by 6 bases and J by 6 bases, with 11 bases between them. The CDR3 loop is CASRPGVSGELFF. The CDR3 bases are TGTGCCAGTAGACCAGGGGTATCCGGGGAGCTGTTTTTT.

This chain connects TRBV5-1 to TRBJ2-6; D unclear. Germline CDR1 is SGHRS and CDR2 is YFSETQ. This CDR3 spans 14 amino acids. V gave up 4 bases and J gave up 0 bases, with 5 bases separating them. CDR3 sequence reads: CASSEASGANVLTF. In DNA, the CDR3 is TGCGCCAGCAGCGAGGCCTCTGGGGCCAACGTCCTGACTTTC.

The rearrangement links TRBV7-9 to TRBJ1-6, with D uncertain. This CDR3 is built from 12 residues. V lost 3 bases and J 8 bases, leaving 5 bases between the germline ends. CDR1 is SEHNR and CDR2 is FQNEAQ in the germline V gene (reference sequence). CDR3 residues: CASSFGDSPLHF. The CDR3 nucleotides are TGTGCCAGCAGCTTTGGAGATTCACCCCTCCACTTT.

The chain joins TRBV10-2 to TRBJ1-1; a possible D gene is TRBD1 (6 bases). V lost 6 bases to trimming and J lost 1 base, with 9 bases between them. This CDR3 has 13 residues. In germline, CDR1 is WSHSY, CDR2 SAAADI. The CDR3 protein is CASRATGNTEAFF. CDR3 nucleotides: TGCGCCAGCAGGGCGACAGGGAACACTGAAGCTTTCTTT.

This clone appeared a few times. This chain uses TRBV3-1 (or the pseudogene TRBV3-2) with TRBJ1-1, with no clear D. This CDR3 is built from 14 residues. Trimming pared 3 bases from V and 3 bases from J, leaving 11 bases between. Germline V gene sequence: CDR1 LGHDT, CDR2 YNNKEL (reference sequence). As DNA, the CDR3 is TGTGCCAGCAGCCATTACGGGCGGGACACTGAAGCTTTCTTT. It codes for CASSHYGRDTEAFF.

The rearrangement links TRBV7-2 to TRBJ2-7; TRBD2 matches at 8 bases. CDR1 and CDR2 from the germline V gene are SGHTA and FQGNSA. The junction had 5 bases not matched to a gene; V was cut back by 1 base and J by 6 bases. CDR3 size: 14 residues. Here the CDR3 DNA reads TGTGCCAGCAGCTTAGTGGCGGGGGGCCTCGAGCAGTACTTC. Translating gives CASSLVAGGLEQYF.

The chain recombines TRBV29-1 with TRBJ1-4; TRBD1 aligns across 7 bases. CDR1 and CDR2 (germline): SQVTM, ANQGSEA. The length of the CDR3 is 13 residues. J gave up 5 bases and V 6 bases, and 6 bases lay outside the gene matches. The CDR3 DNA reads TGCAGCGTGGGCCGGGACAGAAATGAAAAACTGTTTTTT. Its translation: CSVGRDRNEKLFF.

The V gene is TRBV28, the J gene TRBJ1-2; no reliable D call. V was clipped by 6 bases and J by 6 bases, with 8 bases between them. This CDR3 is 11 amino acids long. Germline lookup yields CDR1 MDHEN and CDR2 SYDVKM. The CDR3 sequence: CASRFIDGYTF. For the CDR3, the DNA is TGTGCCAGCAGATTCATAGATGGCTACACCTTC.

Only one count was recorded for this clone. The CDR3 DNA reads TGTGCCAGCAGTGACTCGAGGGCCGGGGGGCCTACAGATACGCAGTATTTT. Its protein product is CASSDSRAGGPTDTQYF. The chain has TRBV6-4 and TRBJ2-3, with D possibly matching TRBD2 (7 bases). The germline gives CDR1 MRHNA, CDR2 SNTAGT. The CDR3 length is 17 residues. V was pared by 0 bases and J by 3 bases, with 16 bases between.

The rearrangement links TRBV2 to TRBJ1-1, with a tentative D call TRBD1 (5 bases). The germline V gene has CDR1 SNHLY and CDR2 FYNNEI. The CDR3 runs to 13 residues. Deletions cut 2 bases from V and 1 base from J, with 5 bases between. CDR3 loop: CASSERGNTEAFF. The CDR3 nucleotides are TGTGCCAGCAGTGAAAGGGGGAACACTGAAGCTTTCTTT.

This chain links TRBV7-2 with TRBJ1-4; D remains unclear. V was clipped by 1 base and J by 8 bases, with 8 bases between them. The CDR3 runs to 13 residues. Germline V gene lookup returns CDR1 SGHTA and CDR2 FQGNSA. CDR3 DNA: TGTGCCAGCAGCTTAGTTTTGGGCGAAAAACTGTTTTTT. Amino acid sequence: CASSLVLGEKLFF.

The V and J genes are TRBV18 and TRBJ1-6; 9 nucleotides match TRBD1. The CDR3 runs to 14 residues. The trim removed 3 bases at V and 14 bases at J, leaving 8 bases unmatched. The V gene's germline CDR1 is KGHSH and CDR2 LQKENI. DNA of the CDR3: TGTGCCAGCTCACCTACCGGGACAGGGTGGACCCTCCACTTT. Its translation is CASSPTGTGWTLHF. The complete variable domain, with remaining parts taken from reference TRBV18 and TRBJ1-6, reads NAGVMQNPRHLVRRRGQEARLRCSPMKGHSHVYWYRQLPEEGLKFMVYLQKENIIDESGMPKERFSAEFPKEGPSILRIQQVVRGDSAAYFCASSPTGTGWTLHFGNGTRLTVT.

The V gene is TRBV7-9, the J gene TRBJ1-2; D may be TRBD1 (5 bases). The V and J ends lost 2 bases and 4 bases respectively, with 8 bases between them. Germline loops: CDR1 SEHNR, CDR2 FQNEAQ (reference sequence). The CDR3 has 13 residues. The CDR3 bases are TGTGCCAGCAGCTTACCAGGGTTCTATGGCTACACCTTC. This codes for CASSLPGFYGYTF.

The chain carries TRBV2 and TRBJ2-6; D is perhaps TRBD2 (6 bases). Germline V gene lookup returns CDR1 SNHLY and CDR2 FYNNEI. There are 17 residues in the CDR3. The V end lost 6 bases, the J end lost 2 bases, and 17 bases lay between the germline ends. The CDR3 DNA sequence: TGTGCCAGCAGGGGGGGATCCTCCGGGGCTGGGGCCAACGTCCTGACTTTC. Amino acid sequence: CASRGGSSGAGANVLTF. Complete variable domain (other parts from reference TRBV2 and TRBJ2-6): EPEVTQTPSHQVTQMGQEVILRCVPISNHLYFYWYRQILGQKVEFLVSFYNNEISEKSEIFDDQFSVERPDGSNFTLKIRSTKLEDSAMYFCASRGGSSGAGANVLTFGAGSRLTVL.

J is TRBJ1-1 and V is TRBV28; 8 bases are shared with TRBD1. Trimming took 5 bases from V and 3 from J; bases not matched to a gene: 11. The CDR3 consists of 16 residues. From germline, CDR1 is MDHEN and CDR2 SYDVKM. The CDR3: CASSGQGARGDTEAFF. The CDR3 DNA is TGTGCCAGCAGTGGGCAGGGGGCGAGAGGGGACACTGAAGCTTTCTTT. The entire variable domain, with the rest obtained from reference TRBV28 and TRBJ1-1, is as follows: DVKVTQSSRYLVKRTGEKVFLECVQDMDHENMFWYRQDPGLGLRLIYFSYDVKMKEKGDIPEGYSVSREKKERFSLILESASTNQTSMYLCASSGQGARGDTEAFFGQGTRLTVV.

The chain recombines TRBV19 with TRBJ1-1; D gene uncertain. The CDR3 covers 12 residues. V was shortened by 3 bases and J by 8 bases, with 10 bases between the two germline ends. The germline V gene encodes CDR1 LNHDA and CDR2 SQIVND (reference sequence). CDR3 region: CASSMEKWEAFF. CDR3 nucleotide sequence: TGTGCCAGTAGTATGGAGAAGTGGGAAGCTTTCTTT. Filled out from reference TRBV19 and TRBJ1-1, the complete variable domain reads DGGITQSPKYLFRKEGQNVTLSCEQNLNHDAMYWYRQDPGQGLRLIYYSQIVNDFQKGDIAEGYSVSREKKESFPLTVTSAQKNPTAFYLCASSMEKWEAFFGQGTRLTVV.

In nucleotides, the CDR3 is TGTGCCAGCAGTGAAGCTCGGAGGACCGGGGAGCTGTTTTTT. Its translation: CASSEARRTGELFF. The rearrangement joins TRBV6-1 to TRBJ2-2; D might be TRBD2 (5 bases). This CDR3 region has 14 residues. CDR1 is MNHNS and CDR2 is SASEGT in the germline V gene. V was pared by 0 bases and J by 5 bases, with 7 bases between.

The chain employs TRBV28 and TRBJ1-4; 7 nucleotides match TRBD1. The trim removed 6 bases at V and 8 bases at J, leaving 9 bases unmatched. The CDR3 sequence is 14 residues long. The germline CDR1 and CDR2 sequences are MDHEN and SYDVKM. The CDR3 here is CASSLQGMSEKLFF. The CDR3 DNA reads as TGTGCCAGCAGCCTACAGGGGATGTCGGAAAAACTGTTTTTT.

The chain links TRBV10-1 to TRBJ2-7; the D gene is possibly TRBD1 (6 bases). The germline V gene encodes CDR1 WNHNN and CDR2 SYGVQD (reference sequence). This CDR3 has 14 amino acids. V lost 3 bases, J lost 1 base, and 10 bases lay in between. This CDR3 reads CASSDRTASYEQYF. The CDR3 region has the DNA TGCGCCAGCAGTGATCGGACAGCTTCCTACGAGCAGTACTTC.

This chain links TRBV19 with TRBJ1-4; 9 nucleotides align to TRBD1. The V gene's germline CDR1 is LNHDA and CDR2 SQIVND (reference sequence). V shed 5 bases, J shed 4 bases, and the junction held 8 bases outside the gene matches. This CDR3 comprises 16 residues. CDR3 in amino acids: CASSVGTGLDNEKLFF. The DNA of the CDR3 is TGTGCCAGTAGTGTCGGGACAGGGTTAGATAATGAAAAACTGTTTTTT.

This clone was seen more than once but under ten times. The V gene is TRBV5-4, the J gene TRBJ1-2, with 7 bases fitting TRBD1. The CDR3 length is 13 residues. The germline V gene encodes CDR1 SGHNT and CDR2 YYREEE (reference sequence). V dropped 4 bases and J dropped 6; count of bases not matched to a gene: 6. The CDR3 DNA follows: TGTGCCAGCAGCCGGACAGGAGTTCATGGCTACACCTTC. Translated, it gives CASSRTGVHGYTF. The whole variable domain, filled in from reference TRBV5-4 and TRBJ1-2, reads ETGVTQSPTHLIKTRGQQVTLRCSSQSGHNTVSWYQQALGQGPQFIFQYYREEENGRGNFPPRFSGLQFPNYSSELNVNALELDDSALYLCASSRTGVHGYTFGSGTRLTVV.

J is TRBJ2-7 and V is TRBV6-5, with TRBD2 matching over 7 bases. From germline, CDR1 is MNHEY and CDR2 SVGAGI. CDR3 length: 14 residues. V trimming: 7 bases; J trimming: 2 bases; junction bases outside the gene matches: 8. This chain's CDR3 is CASTPPSGAYEQYF. CDR3 DNA: TGTGCCAGCACCCCCCCGAGCGGGGCCTACGAGCAGTACTTC.

V is TRBV6-6 and J is TRBJ1-2, with TRBD1 matching 7 bases. V shed 5 bases, J shed 4 bases, and the junction held 13 bases outside the gene matches. The CDR3 extends over 16 amino acids. CDR1 and CDR2 from the germline V gene are MNHNY and SVGAGI (reference sequence). The CDR3 is CASSKPITGTAYGYTF. The DNA for the CDR3 is TGTGCCAGCAGTAAACCGATCACCGGGACAGCCTATGGCTACACCTTC.

V and J are TRBV5-1 and TRBJ2-5; D may be TRBD1 (6 bases). The V gene lost 5 bases and the J gene lost 2 bases, with 16 bases spanning the gap. The CDR3 runs 15 residues. The V gene's germline CDR1 is SGHRS and CDR2 YFSETQ. CDR3 DNA sequence: TGCGCCAGCAGTAGGCAGCCAGGGGTTCAAGAGACCCAGTACTTC. Protein product: CASSRQPGVQETQYF.

This sequence joins TRBV12-3 or TRBV12-4 and TRBJ1-2, with a possible D match to TRBD1 (5 bases). This CDR3 contains 12 residues. V was pared by 4 bases and J by 4 bases, with 7 bases between. The DNA of the CDR3 is TGTGCCAGCAGTTCGACAGTCTATGGCTACACCTTC. This codes for CASSSTVYGYTF.

In this sample, this clone turned up once. The chain's CDR3 is CASRRQQTENIQYF. The CDR3 DNA reads TGTGCCAGTAGGAGACAGCAAACAGAGAACATTCAGTACTTC. This sequence joins TRBV19 and TRBJ2-4, with D tentatively TRBD1 (5 bases). Trimming pared 6 bases from V and 7 bases from J, leaving 16 bases between. Germline values: CDR1 LNHDA, CDR2 SQIVND (reference sequence). This CDR3 has 14 amino acids.